Included here is one T cell receptor beta chain sequence, with context. Its antigen is unidentified. The sample belongs to a study of T cell repertoires in cytomegalovirus infection. Points from the study as a whole: In two of eight donors, the top clonotype was HLA-C-restricted CMV-specific.

Germline loops: CDR1 MNHEY, CDR2 SVGAGI. V shed 5 bases and J shed 3 bases, with 16 bases lying between them. The length of the CDR3 is 16 residues. TCRdb reanalysed the reads using MiXCR and keeps one entry per CDR3 protein. Among about 85,000 distinct CDR3 sequences listed, approximately 46% were seen once. Sequenced material: CD8+ T cells from cultured PBMCs, taken from culture after CMV antigen stimulation. The gene calls are TRBV6-5 and TRBJ1-4, with a weak D call TRBD1 (5 bases). This TCR came from a human donor in good health (CMV status not recorded). Some clones in this sample may be carry-over from other donors' samples. CDR3 protein: CASSKDGVGANEKLFF. The CDR3 DNA reads TGTGCCAGCAGTAAGGACGGTGTGGGGGCTAATGAAAAACTGTTTTTT.